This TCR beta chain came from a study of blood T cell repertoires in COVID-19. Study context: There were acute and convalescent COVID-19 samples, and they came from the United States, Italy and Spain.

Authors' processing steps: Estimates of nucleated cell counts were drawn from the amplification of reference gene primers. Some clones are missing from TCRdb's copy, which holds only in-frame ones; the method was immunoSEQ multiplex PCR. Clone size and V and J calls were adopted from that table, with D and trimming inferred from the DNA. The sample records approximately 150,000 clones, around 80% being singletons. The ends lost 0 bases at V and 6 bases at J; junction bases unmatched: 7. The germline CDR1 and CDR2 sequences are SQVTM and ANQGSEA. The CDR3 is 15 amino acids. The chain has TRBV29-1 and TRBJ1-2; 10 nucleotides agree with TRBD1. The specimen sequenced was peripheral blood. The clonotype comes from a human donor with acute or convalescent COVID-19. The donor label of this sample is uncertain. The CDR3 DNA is TGCAGCGTTGAAGATTTAAGGGGACAGGGGAATGGCTACACCTTC. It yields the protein CSVEDLRGQGNGYTF.